The TCR beta chain under discussion was sequenced for a study of blood T cells in healthy people across ages. The study, taken as a whole, reports: Estimated diversity across one million T cells was deemed an underestimate. Long-lived and aged donors differed, with more naive CD4+ cells and higher diversity in the long-lived.

All donors came from Russia, were Caucasian and healthy, and spanned ages 6 to 90. As for this clonotype: Its target is not known.

Together with a sample-barcoded 5' primer, a J-beta primer mix was included in a second PCR lasting about 6 to 12 cycles. The template-switch adaptor was a 5' adaptor with 12 random nucleotides. It tagged each cDNA molecule. TCRdb independently ran MiXCR on the 5' RACE reads; one entry per CDR3 protein. The sample holds about 1 million distinct CDR3 sequences, more than 35% seen once. Germline CDR1 and CDR2: MNHEY and SMNVEV (reference sequence). This CDR3 has 14 amino acids. The chain couples TRBV27 to TRBJ2-4; D is uncertain. The J call may be mistaken, given a closer DNA end match to TRBJ2-7. Sequences were obtained from blood. This receptor was taken from a woman aged 55-70 years in good health. The CDR3 is CASSPLQRGYEQYF. The CDR3 DNA is TGTGCCAGCAGTCCCCTCCAGCGTGGCTACGAGCAGTACTTC.